This TCR beta chain was retrieved from a study of T cell repertoires in aging, cancer and after chemotherapy. Study overall: Donor ages fell into six groups from 30 or younger up to 70 or older.

The V segment lost 7 bases and the J segment 3 bases; nucleotides outside the gene matches: 6. CDR3 length: 14 residues. Germline CDR1 reads LNHDA; CDR2 reads SQIVND (reference sequence). Concerning this clonotype: The antigen is not known.

Whole-study results and caveats: Loss of evenness, beyond lost richness, contributed to age-related TCR diversity decline in cancer patients. Thymic emigration or peripheral T cell expansion may be impaired by lymphoid organ infiltration in hematological cancer.

Peripheral blood genomic DNA, not sorted cells or RNA, was the template. Multiplex touch-down PCR with TRB-A/B primers amplified rearranged V-D-J TRB sequences. From the multiplex PCR reads, TCRdb called clonotypes with MiXCR, one entry per CDR3 protein. The sample gives 2,800 or so distinct CDR3 sequences, around 39% of which show up once; around 41% is in the top ten. This clonotype originated in a human donor with a blood cancer. The chain carries TRBV19 and TRBJ2-5; TRBD1 agrees at 9 bases. Sequenced input: blood. In nucleotides, the CDR3 is TGTGCCAGTAAAAGACAGGGGGACAAAGAGACCCAGTACTTC. Protein sequence: CASKRQGDKETQYF.